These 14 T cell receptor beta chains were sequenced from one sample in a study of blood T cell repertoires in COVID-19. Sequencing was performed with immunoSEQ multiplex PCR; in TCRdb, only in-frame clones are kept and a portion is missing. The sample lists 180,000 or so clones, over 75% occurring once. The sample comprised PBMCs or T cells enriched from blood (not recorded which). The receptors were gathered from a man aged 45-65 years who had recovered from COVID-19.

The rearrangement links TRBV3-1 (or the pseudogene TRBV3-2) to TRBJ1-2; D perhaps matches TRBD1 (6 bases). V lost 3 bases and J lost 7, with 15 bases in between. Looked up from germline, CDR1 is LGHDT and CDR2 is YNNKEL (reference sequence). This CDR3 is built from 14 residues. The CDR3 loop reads CASSQGAGIRGYTF. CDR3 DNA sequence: TGTGCCAGCAGCCAGGGGGCAGGAATTCGTGGCTACACCTTC.

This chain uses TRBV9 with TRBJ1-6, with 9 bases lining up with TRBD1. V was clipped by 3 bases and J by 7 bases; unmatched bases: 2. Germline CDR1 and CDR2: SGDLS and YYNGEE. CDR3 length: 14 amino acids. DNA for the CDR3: TGTGCCAGCAGCGCAACAGGGGGCAATTCACCCCTCCACTTT. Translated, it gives CASSATGGNSPLHF.

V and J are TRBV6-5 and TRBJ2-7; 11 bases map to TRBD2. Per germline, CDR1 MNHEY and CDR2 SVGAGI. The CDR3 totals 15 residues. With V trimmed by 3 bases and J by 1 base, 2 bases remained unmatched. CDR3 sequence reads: CASSYASGGSYEQYF. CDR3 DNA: TGTGCCAGCAGTTATGCTAGCGGGGGGTCCTACGAGCAGTACTTC.

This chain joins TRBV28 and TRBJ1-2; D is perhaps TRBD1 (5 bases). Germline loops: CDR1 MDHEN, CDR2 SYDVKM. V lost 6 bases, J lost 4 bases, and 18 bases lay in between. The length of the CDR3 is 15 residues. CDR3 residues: CASSTPGDGFYGYTF. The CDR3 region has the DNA TGTGCCAGCAGCACCCCGGGGGACGGATTCTATGGCTACACCTTC.

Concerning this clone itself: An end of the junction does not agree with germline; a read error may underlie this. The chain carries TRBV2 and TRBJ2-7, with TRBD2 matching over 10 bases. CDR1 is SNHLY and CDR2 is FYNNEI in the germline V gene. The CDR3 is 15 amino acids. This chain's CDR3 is CASSEGALAGPRLVF. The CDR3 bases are TGTGCCAGCAGCGAGGGGGCACTAGCGGGGCCCCGTCTGGTCTTC.

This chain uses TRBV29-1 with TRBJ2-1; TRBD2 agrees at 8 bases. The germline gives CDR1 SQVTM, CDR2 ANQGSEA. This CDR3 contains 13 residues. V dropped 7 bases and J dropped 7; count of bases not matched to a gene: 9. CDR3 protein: CSAKRGQGNEQFF. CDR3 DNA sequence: TGCAGCGCGAAGCGGGGGCAGGGGAATGAGCAGTTCTTC.

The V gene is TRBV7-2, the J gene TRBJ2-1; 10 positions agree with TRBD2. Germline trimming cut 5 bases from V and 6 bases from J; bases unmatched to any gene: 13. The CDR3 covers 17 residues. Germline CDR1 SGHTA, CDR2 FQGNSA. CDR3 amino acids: CASSPSPGLAAFNEQFF. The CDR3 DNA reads TGTGCCAGCAGCCCATCCCCCGGACTAGCGGCCTTCAATGAGCAGTTCTTC.

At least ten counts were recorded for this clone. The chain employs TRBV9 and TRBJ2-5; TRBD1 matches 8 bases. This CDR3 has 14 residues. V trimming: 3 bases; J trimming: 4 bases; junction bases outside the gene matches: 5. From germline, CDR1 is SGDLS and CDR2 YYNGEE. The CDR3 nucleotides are TGTGCCAGCAGCGCGGAGACAGGGGTAGAGACCCAGTACTTC. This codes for CASSAETGVETQYF.

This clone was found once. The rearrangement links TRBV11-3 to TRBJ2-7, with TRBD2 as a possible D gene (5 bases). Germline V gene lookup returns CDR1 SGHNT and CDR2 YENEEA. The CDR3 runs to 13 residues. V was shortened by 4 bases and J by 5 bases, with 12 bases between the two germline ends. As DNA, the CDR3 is TGTGCCAGCAGCTCAGTATGGGGAGACGAGCAGTACTTC. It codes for CASSSVWGDEQYF.

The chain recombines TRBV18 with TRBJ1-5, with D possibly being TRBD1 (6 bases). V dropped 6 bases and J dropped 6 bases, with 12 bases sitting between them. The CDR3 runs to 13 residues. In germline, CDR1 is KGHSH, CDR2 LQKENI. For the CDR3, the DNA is TGTGCCAGCTCTCAGGGGCCGGGTCAGCCCCAGCATTTT. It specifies CASSQGPGQPQHF.

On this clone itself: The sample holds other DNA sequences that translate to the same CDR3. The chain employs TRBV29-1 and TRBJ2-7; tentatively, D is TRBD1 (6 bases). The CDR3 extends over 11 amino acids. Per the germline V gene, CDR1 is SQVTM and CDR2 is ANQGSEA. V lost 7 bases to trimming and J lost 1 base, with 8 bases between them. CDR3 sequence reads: CSAQGSYEQYF. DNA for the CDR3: TGCAGCGCCCAGGGGTCCTACGAGCAGTACTTC.

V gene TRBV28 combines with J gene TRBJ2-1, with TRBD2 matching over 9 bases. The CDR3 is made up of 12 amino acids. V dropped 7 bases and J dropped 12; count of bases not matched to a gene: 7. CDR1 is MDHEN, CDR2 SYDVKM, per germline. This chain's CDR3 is CASNVGREGQFF. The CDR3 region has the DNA TGTGCCAGCAACGTAGGGCGGGAGGGGCAGTTCTTC.

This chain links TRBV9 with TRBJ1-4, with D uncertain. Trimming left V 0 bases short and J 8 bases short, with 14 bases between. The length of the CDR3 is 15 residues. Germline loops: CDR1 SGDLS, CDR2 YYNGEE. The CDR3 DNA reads TGTGCCAGCAGCGTAGACGGGAGGTCAGGCGAAAAACTGTTTTTT. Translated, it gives CASSVDGRSGEKLFF.

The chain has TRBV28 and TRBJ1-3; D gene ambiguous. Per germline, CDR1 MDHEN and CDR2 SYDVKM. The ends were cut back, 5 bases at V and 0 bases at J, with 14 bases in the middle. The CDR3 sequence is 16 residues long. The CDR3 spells CASSPHQIPSGNTIYF. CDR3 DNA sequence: TGTGCCAGCAGTCCCCACCAGATACCCTCTGGAAACACCATATATTTT.